The 15 T cell receptor beta chains below come from one sample, sequenced in a study of B cell selection in AIRE deficiency. Some clones are missing from TCRdb's copy, which holds only in-frame ones; the method was immunoSEQ multiplex PCR. The sample lists tens of thousands of clones, approximately 94% occurring once. Regulatory T cells were sorted as CD4+CD25hiCD127low/negative. The sequenced sample consisted of Tregs sorted from PBMCs. These receptors originate from a human donor with AIRE deficiency.

The rearrangement uses TRBV15 and TRBJ2-5; 9 nucleotides agree with TRBD1. Germline V CDR1 and CDR2: LNHNV, YYDKDF (reference sequence). The CDR3 has 15 residues. V was clipped by 1 base and J by 5 bases; unmatched bases: 5. Here the CDR3 DNA reads TGTGCCACCAGCAGAGGTCACAGGGGGCCGGAGACCCAGTACTTC. As protein: CATSRGHRGPETQYF.

This chain connects TRBV2 to TRBJ2-1, with 12 bases lining up with TRBD2. CDR3 length: 15 amino acids. The V and J ends lost 3 bases and 7 bases, in that order; junction bases with no gene match: 4. Germline CDR1 SNHLY, CDR2 FYNNEI. The CDR3 sequence: CASSDRTSGINEQFF. CDR3 sequence (DNA): TGTGCCAGCAGTGACCGGACTAGCGGGATTAATGAGCAGTTCTTC.

The chain joins TRBV19 to TRBJ2-3; D not certain. Trimming took 1 base from V and 2 from J, leaving 4 bases between them. This CDR3 region has 13 residues. Looked up from germline, CDR1 is LNHDA and CDR2 is SQIVND (reference sequence). CDR3 residues: CASSIGVTDTQYF. CDR3 nucleotides: TGTGCCAGTAGTATAGGGGTCACAGATACGCAGTATTTT.

The chain has TRBV19 and TRBJ1-5; a weak D match, TRBD1 (6 bases). In germline, CDR1 is LNHDA, CDR2 SQIVND (reference sequence). The germline V and J ends were trimmed by 3 bases and 3 bases, with 12 bases remaining between them. The CDR3 loop spans 15 amino acids. This CDR3 is CASSIGQTLNQPQHF. DNA for the CDR3: TGTGCCAGTAGTATTGGACAGACCCTCAATCAGCCCCAGCATTTT.

The chain combines TRBV28 with TRBJ2-7; 9 nucleotides match TRBD2. This CDR3 is 20 amino acids long. V shed 1 base, J shed 3 bases, and the junction held 19 bases outside the gene matches. CDR1 and CDR2 (germline): MDHEN, SYDVKM. CDR3 region: CASSLFPYTPSGTSSYEQYF. In DNA, the CDR3 is TGTGCCAGCAGTTTATTCCCCTATACCCCTTCCGGGACTAGCAGCTACGAGCAGTACTTC.

This clone was found once. The V and J genes are TRBV5-1 and TRBJ2-5; D is possibly TRBD1 (5 bases). The CDR3 covers 15 residues. Per germline, CDR1 SGHRS and CDR2 YFSETQ. V lost 0 bases to trimming and J lost 5 bases, with 14 bases between them. Here the CDR3 reads CASSLGGRVVETQYF. The CDR3 region has the DNA TGCGCCAGCAGCTTGGGTGGCAGGGTGGTGGAGACCCAGTACTTC.

This clone has just one count. The rearrangement links TRBV18 to TRBJ1-5, with D maybe TRBD1 (6 bases). Germline values: CDR1 KGHSH, CDR2 LQKENI. The CDR3 runs 15 residues. Trimming shortened V by 5 bases and J by 4 bases, and 15 bases separated the two germline ends. The CDR3 loop reads CASSIPRGGNQPQHF. The DNA of the CDR3 is TGTGCCAGCTCAATTCCCAGGGGAGGGAATCAGCCCCAGCATTTT.

The chain has TRBV28 and TRBJ2-7; tentative D call: TRBD1 (6 bases). Germline CDR1 MDHEN, CDR2 SYDVKM. This CDR3 region has 11 residues. V lost 8 bases to trimming and J lost 4 bases, with 9 bases between them. CDR3 in DNA: TGTGCCAGCGGAAGGGGGTACGAGCAGTACTTC. It codes for CASGRGYEQYF.

The chain joins TRBV28 to TRBJ2-7, with D tentatively TRBD2 (5 bases). V gave up 3 bases and J gave up 3 bases, with 12 bases separating them. The CDR3 is 14 amino acids. The germline CDR1 and CDR2 sequences are MDHEN and SYDVKM. The CDR3 bases are TGTGCCAGCAGTTTTGTCGGGGTTTACTACGAGCAGTACTTC. The encoded protein is CASSFVGVYYEQYF.

The chain joins TRBV11-2 to TRBJ2-3; no firm D call. Germline CDR1 and CDR2: SGHAT and FQNNGV. Deletions cut 4 bases from V and 0 bases from J, with 11 bases between. This CDR3 region has 15 residues. CDR3 protein: CASSSHPTSTDTQYF. DNA of the CDR3: TGTGCCAGCAGCTCTCACCCGACTAGCACAGATACGCAGTATTTT. The full variable domain, with the rest looked up from reference TRBV11-2 and TRBJ2-3, is EAGVAQSPRYKIIEKRQSVAFWCNPISGHATLYWYQQILGQGPKLLIQFQNNGVVDDSQLPKDRFSAERLKGVDSTLKIQPAKLEDSAVYLCASSSHPTSTDTQYFGPGTRLTVL.

V is TRBV25-1 and J is TRBJ2-7, with 7 bases fitting TRBD1. The CDR3 loop spans 14 amino acids. Per germline, CDR1 MGHDK and CDR2 SYGVNS. V was pared by 3 bases and J by 0 bases, with 2 bases of the junction left unmatched. The CDR3 region has the DNA TGTGCCAGCAGTGATGGGACAGACTCCTACGAGCAGTACTTC. Encoded protein: CASSDGTDSYEQYF.

Comments on this clone: The same CDR3 also results from other DNA sequences found in this sample. This chain uses TRBV12-1 with TRBJ1-1; the table names TRBD1, a call not compared with the DNA. TRBV12-1 is a pseudogene. The CDR3 is made up of 13 amino acids. The CDR3 DNA follows: TGTGCCAGCCCCAGGGATTCTCACACTGAGGCTTTCTTT. Encoded protein: CASPRDSHTEAFF.

This chain joins TRBV4-3 and TRBJ2-3; D uncertain. The ends were cut back, 4 bases at V and 6 bases at J, with 11 bases in the middle. The V gene's germline CDR1 is LGHNA and CDR2 YSLEER. CDR3 length equals 13 residues. CDR3 amino acids: CASSPTRKDTQYF. The CDR3, as DNA: TGCGCCAGCAGCCCGACTCGGAAGGATACGCAGTATTTT.

This clone has only one observation. The chain is built from TRBV5-4 and TRBJ1-4; perhaps TRBD1 as D (5 bases). The CDR3 contains 14 residues. The V gene lost 4 bases and the J gene lost 14 bases, with 21 bases spanning the gap. The germline gives CDR1 SGHNT, CDR2 YYREEE (reference sequence). The CDR3 DNA reads TGTGCCAGCAGCCAAGATCAGGCAGGGCTAGGGCTGTTTTTT. Its translation is CASSQDQAGLGLFF. Complete variable domain (other parts from reference TRBV5-4 and TRBJ1-4): ETGVTQSPTHLIKTRGQQVTLRCSSQSGHNTVSWYQQALGQGPQFIFQYYREEENGRGNFPPRFSGLQFPNYSSELNVNALELDDSALYLCASSQDQAGLGLFFGSGTQLSVL.

The V and J genes are TRBV28 and TRBJ2-1, with no clear D. This CDR3 is built from 14 residues. Trimming left V 3 bases short and J 8 bases short, with 14 bases between. Germline CDR1 and CDR2: MDHEN and SYDVKM. This CDR3 is CASSFVLDSDEQFF. CDR3 DNA: TGTGCCAGCAGTTTCGTCCTAGACTCGGATGAGCAGTTCTTC. The entire variable domain, with the rest obtained from reference TRBV28 and TRBJ2-1, is as follows: DVKVTQSSRYLVKRTGEKVFLECVQDMDHENMFWYRQDPGLGLRLIYFSYDVKMKEKGDIPEGYSVSREKKERFSLILESASTNQTSMYLCASSFVLDSDEQFFGPGTRLTVL.